This T cell receptor beta chain was recovered during a study of graft-versus-host responses after intestinal transplantation. Study background: Anti-thymocyte globulin induction, then tacrolimus and steroids for roughly 3 years, went to all recipients. Study-level results: HvG clone declines early post-transplant were associated with peak circulating GvH levels. Subjects displaying graft-donor T cell macrochimerism possessed elevated graft-versus-host to host-versus-graft clonal ratios inside allografts. Analysis identified GvH clones in recipient marrow, with some appearing first in ileum or blood.

This CDR3 comprises 16 residues. CDR1 SGDLS and CDR2 YYNGEE come from the germline V gene. V was trimmed by 0 bases and J by 2 bases, leaving 12 bases between them. Method: immunoSEQ multiplex PCR; TCRdb's copy keeps in-frame clones and lacks some. The sample lists some 130,000 clones, around 93% occurring once. Remarks on this clone: Its antigen remains unknown.

This clonotype originated in a human donor who received an intestinal transplant. This chain links TRBV9 with TRBJ2-1; D is unresolved. The source material was unstimulated CD4+ T cells sorted from spleen or lymph node cells, sampled before intestinal transplant. The CDR3 sequence: CASSVGWDITYNEQFF. CDR3 DNA: TGTGCCAGCAGCGTAGGATGGGATATCACCTACAATGAGCAGTTCTTC.